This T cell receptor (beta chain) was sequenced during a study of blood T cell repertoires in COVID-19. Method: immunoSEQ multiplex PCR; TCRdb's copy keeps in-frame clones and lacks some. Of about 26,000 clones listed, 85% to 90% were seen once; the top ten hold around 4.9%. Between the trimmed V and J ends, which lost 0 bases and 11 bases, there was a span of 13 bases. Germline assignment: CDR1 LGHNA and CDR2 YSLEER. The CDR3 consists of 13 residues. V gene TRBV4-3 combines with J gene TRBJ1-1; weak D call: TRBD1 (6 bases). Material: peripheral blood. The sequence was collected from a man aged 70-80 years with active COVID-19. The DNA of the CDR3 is TGCGCCAGCAGCCAAGATTCAGGGGCCCTGGCTTTCTTT. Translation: CASSQDSGALAFF.